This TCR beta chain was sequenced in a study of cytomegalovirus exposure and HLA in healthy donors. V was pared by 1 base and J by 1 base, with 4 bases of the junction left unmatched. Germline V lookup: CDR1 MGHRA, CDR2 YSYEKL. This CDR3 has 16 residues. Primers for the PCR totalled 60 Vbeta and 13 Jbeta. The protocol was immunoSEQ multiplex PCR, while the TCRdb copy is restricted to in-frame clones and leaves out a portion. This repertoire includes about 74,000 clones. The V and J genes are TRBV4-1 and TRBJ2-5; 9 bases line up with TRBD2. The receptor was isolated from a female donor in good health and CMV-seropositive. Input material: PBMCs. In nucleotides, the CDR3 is TGCGCCAGCAGCCAAGGGGAGCGGGGGGTCCAAGAGACCCAGTACTTC. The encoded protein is CASSQGERGVQETQYF.